Shown below are 16 T cell receptor beta chains from a single sample sequenced in a study of T-cell reconstitution after alpha-beta-depleted transplantation in children. Preparation of the TCRbeta library used unique molecular identifiers. MiXCR, run by TCRdb on the PCR reads, gives a single entry per CDR3 protein. The sample has 700,000 to 950,000 distinct CDR3 sequences; approximately 15% are singletons. Specimen: PBMCs, mostly from graft donor cells, collected 360 days after TCRalphabeta/CD19-depleted stem cell transplant. The origin of the receptors is a male patient under 18 who had a stem cell transplant for acute lymphoblastic leukemia, so the T cells may come from the graft donor.

The chain links TRBV7-8 to TRBJ2-1; possibly TRBD1 or TRBD2 for D (5 bases each). The CDR3 runs 14 residues. The V end was cut by 1 base, the J end by 13 bases, with 17 bases between. Germline loops: CDR1 SGHVS, CDR2 FQNEAQ. The CDR3 region has the DNA TGTGCCAGCAGCTTAGGGAGCCTGGGACCAGCACAGTTCTTC. Amino acid sequence: CASSLGSLGPAQFF.

The V call is TRBV7-9, the J call TRBJ2-7; a possible D gene is TRBD1 (5 bases). The CDR3 totals 14 residues. V lost 5 bases and J 2 bases, leaving 13 bases between the germline ends. In germline, CDR1 is SEHNR, CDR2 FQNEAQ (reference sequence). The CDR3 region is CASSPVTGTYEQYF. The CDR3 coding sequence is TGTGCCAGCAGCCCAGTAACAGGAACCTACGAGCAGTACTTC.

The chain joins TRBV30 to TRBJ2-7; D remains unclear. Germline CDR1 GTSNPN, CDR2 SVGIG (reference sequence). Deletions cut 1 base from V and 4 bases from J, with 5 bases between. The CDR3 consists of 11 residues. CDR3 sequence (DNA): TGTGCCTGGAGTGGAGTTTACGAGCAGTACTTC. Protein product: CAWSGVYEQYF.

This chain links TRBV20-1 with TRBJ2-5; D is uncertain. The CDR3 runs to 12 residues. Trimming stripped 2 bases from V and 4 bases from J, with 8 bases between. The germline CDR1 and CDR2 sequences are DFQATT and SNEGSKA (reference sequence). In DNA, the CDR3 is TGCAGTGCTAGAATCTTGGGAGAGACCCAGTACTTC. Translating gives CSARILGETQYF.

This clonotype was recorded a few times. The chain links TRBV9 to TRBJ2-7; no reliable D call. V lost 0 bases and J 6 bases, leaving 10 bases between the germline ends. Germline V gives CDR1 SGDLS, CDR2 YYNGEE. This CDR3 is 13 amino acids long. Here the CDR3 reads CASSVDRVSEQYF. The CDR3 DNA reads TGTGCCAGCAGCGTAGATCGGGTCTCCGAGCAGTACTTC. Full variable domain (rest looked up from reference TRBV9 and TRBJ2-7): DSGVTQTPKHLITATGQRVTLRCSPRSGDLSVYWYQQSLDQGLQFLIQYYNGEERAKGNILERFSAQQFPDLHSELNLSSLELGDSALYFCASSVDRVSEQYFGPGTRLTVT.

CDR3 sequence (DNA): TGCGCCAGCAGCGTGACAGGTCATGAGCAGTTCTTC. Translation gives CASSVTGHEQFF. J is TRBJ2-1 and V is TRBV5-1; TRBD1 is a possible D gene (6 bases). The CDR3 is 12 amino acids. CDR1 is SGHRS, CDR2 YFSETQ, per germline. With 4 bases removed from V and 8 bases from J, the gap between germline ends came to 10 bases.

This clonotype was picked up a small number of times. The gene calls are TRBV3-1 and TRBJ1-3; 7 nucleotides align to TRBD1. After removal of 3 bases from V and 14 bases from J, the junction contained 7 bases not matched to a gene. Looked up from germline, CDR1 is LGHDT and CDR2 is YNNKEL (reference sequence). CDR3 length equals 12 residues. DNA for the CDR3: TGTGCCAGCAGCCAGAACACAGGGGCTCTATATTTT. Amino acids: CASSQNTGALYF.

This clonotype was detected many times. This rearrangement joins TRBV3-1 to TRBJ2-1, with TRBD2 matching 11 bases. The CDR3 is 13 residues long. CDR1 is LGHDT and CDR2 is YNNKEL in the germline V gene (reference sequence). With V trimmed by 11 bases and J by 5 bases, 5 bases remained unmatched. As DNA, the CDR3 is TGTGCCGCCACTAGCGGGAGACACAATGAGCAGTTCTTC. Its protein is CAATSGRHNEQFF.

This clonotype was seen only a few times. V gene TRBV29-1 combines with J gene TRBJ2-7; tentative D call: TRBD1 (5 bases). V was shortened by 2 bases and J by 6 bases, with 17 bases between the two germline ends. The CDR3 spans 14 residues. Germline V lookup: CDR1 SQVTM, CDR2 ANQGSEA. The chain's CDR3 is CSVELRGVLSEQYF. In DNA form, the CDR3 reads TGCAGCGTTGAATTAAGGGGCGTGCTGTCCGAGCAGTACTTC.

The gene calls are TRBV5-1 and TRBJ2-7; 7 nucleotides line up with TRBD1. CDR3 length equals 14 residues. V dropped 4 bases and J dropped 3; count of bases not matched to a gene: 7. Germline V lookup: CDR1 SGHRS, CDR2 YFSETQ. The CDR3 here is CASSRGQFLYEQYF. CDR3 nucleotide sequence: TGCGCCAGCAGCCGGGGACAGTTCCTCTACGAGCAGTACTTC. Filled out from reference TRBV5-1 and TRBJ2-7, the complete variable domain reads KAGVTQTPRYLIKTRGQQVTLSCSPISGHRSVSWYQQTPGQGLQFLFEYFSETQRNKGNFPGRFSGRQFSNSRSEMNVSTLELGDSALYLCASSRGQFLYEQYFGPGTRLTVT.

This clonotype came up a few times. The V call is TRBV19, the J call TRBJ2-7; 8 nucleotides match TRBD2. Germline CDR1 is LNHDA and CDR2 is SQIVND (reference sequence). The V and J ends lost 3 bases and 0 bases, in that order; junction bases with no gene match: 1. The CDR3 is made up of 14 amino acids. The CDR3 sequence is CASSIGRVSYEQYF. The DNA for the CDR3 is TGTGCCAGTAGTATCGGGAGGGTCTCCTACGAGCAGTACTTC.

This clonotype occurred a few times. This chain links TRBV4-2 with TRBJ1-2; D remains ambiguous. The CDR3 has 14 amino acids. V lost 1 base, J lost 2 bases, and 8 bases lay in between. The V gene's germline CDR1 is LGHNA and CDR2 YNFKEQ. CDR3 residues: CASSQGPENYGYTF. The CDR3 nucleotides read TGTGCCAGCAGCCAAGGCCCGGAAAACTATGGCTACACCTTC.

This clonotype turned up a few times. The chain employs TRBV20-1 and TRBJ1-5; D unresolved. Germline V gene sequence: CDR1 DFQATT, CDR2 SNEGSKA (reference sequence). V dropped 2 bases and J dropped 0 bases, with 14 bases sitting between them. The CDR3 consists of 16 residues. The CDR3 sequence is CSARMAVPYSNQPQHF. The CDR3 DNA follows: TGCAGTGCTAGAATGGCGGTCCCTTATAGCAATCAGCCCCAGCATTTT.

V is TRBV7-2 and J is TRBJ1-5; 7 nucleotides match TRBD1. The V segment lost 5 bases and the J segment 4 bases; nucleotides outside the gene matches: 8. The CDR3 extends over 15 amino acids. Germline V CDR1 and CDR2: SGHTA, FQGNSA. Here the CDR3 reads CASSPSGTVNQPQHF. For the CDR3, the DNA is TGTGCCAGCAGCCCGTCAGGGACAGTGAATCAGCCCCAGCATTTT.

This clonotype has just a few counts. This chain connects TRBV7-2 to TRBJ2-1; 11 nucleotides match TRBD2. The CDR3 consists of 15 residues. Germline V CDR1 and CDR2: SGHTA, FQGNSA. V shed 3 bases, J shed 9 bases, and the junction held 7 bases outside the gene matches. The CDR3 coding sequence is TGTGCCAGCAGCTTTACTAGCGGGAGTTGGGTTGAGCAGTTCTTC. This translates into CASSFTSGSWVEQFF.

The chain couples TRBV20-1 to TRBJ1-5, with 9 bases matching TRBD1. This CDR3 is 22 amino acids long. In germline, CDR1 is DFQATT, CDR2 SNEGSKA (reference sequence). Losses at the gene ends were 0 bases for V and 0 bases for J; bases not matched to a gene: 21. This chain's CDR3 is CSARDDSRTGVGYHYSNQPQHF. CDR3 bases: TGCAGTGCTAGAGATGATTCGAGGACAGGGGTTGGGTATCATTATAGCAATCAGCCCCAGCATTTT.